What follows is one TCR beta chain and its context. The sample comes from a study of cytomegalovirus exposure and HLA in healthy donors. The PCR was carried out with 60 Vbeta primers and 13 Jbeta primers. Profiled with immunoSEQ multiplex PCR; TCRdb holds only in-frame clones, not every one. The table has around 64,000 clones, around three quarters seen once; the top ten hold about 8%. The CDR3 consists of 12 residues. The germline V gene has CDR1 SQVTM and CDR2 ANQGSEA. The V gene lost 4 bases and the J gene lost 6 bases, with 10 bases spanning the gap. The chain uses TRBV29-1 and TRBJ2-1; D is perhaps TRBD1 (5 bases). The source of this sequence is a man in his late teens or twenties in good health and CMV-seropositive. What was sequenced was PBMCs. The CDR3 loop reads CSVGTHSNEQFF. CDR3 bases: TGCAGCGTTGGGACACACTCCAATGAGCAGTTCTTC.